These 9 T cell receptor beta chains were sequenced from one sample in a study of neurological immune-mediated disorders. One entry per CDR3 protein results from TCRdb running MiXCR on the 5' RACE reads. The table has tens of thousands of distinct CDR3 sequences, 3.4% seen once. Sequenced material: PBMCs. The receptors originated from a man aged 40-55 years with multiple sclerosis.

Worth noting for this clonotype: With a much larger clone just one base away, this may be a read error. This rearrangement joins TRBV3-1 to TRBJ2-1; 7 bases agree with TRBD2. The CDR3 loop spans 17 amino acids. Looked up from germline, CDR1 is LGHDT and CDR2 is YNNKEL (reference sequence). Here the CDR3 reads CVSSQPNPGLFVNEQFF. The CDR3 DNA reads TGTGTCAGCAGCCAACCTAATCCGGGACTATTCGTCAATGAGCAGTTCTTC.

This clonotype was counted at least ten times. V is TRBV5-1 and J is TRBJ2-1, with D perhaps TRBD1 (5 bases). Deletions cut 4 bases from V and 7 bases from J, with 12 bases between. The CDR3 is 13 residues long. Germline V lookup: CDR1 SGHRS, CDR2 YFSETQ. CDR3: CASSQGAENEQFF. For the CDR3, the DNA is TGCGCCAGCAGCCAAGGGGCCGAAAATGAGCAGTTCTTC.

This clonotype was detected ten times or more. This chain joins TRBV10-3 and TRBJ2-7; 12 bases agree with TRBD1. Losses at the gene ends were 6 bases for V and 4 bases for J; bases not matched to a gene: 4. This CDR3 has 14 amino acids. Germline loops: CDR1 ENHRY, CDR2 SYGVKD. CDR3 in amino acids: CAIRGQGASYEQYF. The DNA of the CDR3 is TGTGCCATCAGGGGACAGGGGGCTTCTTACGAGCAGTACTTC.

The table lists this clonotype with many counts. The rearrangement links TRBV12-3 or TRBV12-4 to TRBJ1-2; tentatively, D is TRBD1 (5 bases). This CDR3 has 12 residues. V lost 1 base and J 7 bases, leaving 7 bases between the germline ends. The CDR3 DNA sequence: TGTGCCAGCAGTTTAGGGGACTTTGGCTACACCTTC. Translation gives CASSLGDFGYTF.

A few counts support this clonotype. The chain recombines TRBV19 with TRBJ1-5; no reliable D call. This CDR3 spans 14 amino acids. Germline CDR1 LNHDA, CDR2 SQIVND (reference sequence). V lost 3 bases and J lost 0, with 6 bases in between. The CDR3 coding sequence is TGTGCCAGTAGTATCTGGGGTAGCAATCAGCCCCAGCATTTT. Translation gives CASSIWGSNQPQHF.

This clonotype was observed at least ten times. The V gene is TRBV5-1, the J gene TRBJ2-3, with no clear D. The CDR3 has 12 residues. V was clipped by 5 bases and J by 6 bases, with 10 bases between them. Per the germline V gene, CDR1 is SGHRS and CDR2 is YFSETQ. CDR3 sequence reads: CASRIEVDTQYF. Written as DNA, the CDR3 is TGCGCCAGCAGGATTGAGGTGGATACGCAGTATTTT.

In this sample, this clonotype turned up many times. The chain joins TRBV7-8 to TRBJ1-1, with a weak D call TRBD1 (5 bases). Germline CDR1 reads SGHVS; CDR2 reads FQNEAQ. Trimming left V 4 bases short and J 1 base short, with 7 bases between. The CDR3 runs 13 residues. CDR3 DNA sequence: TGTGCCAGCAGCTCGACAGAGAACACTGAAGCTTTCTTT. Its translation: CASSSTENTEAFF.

This clonotype was counted a few times. One end of the junction is discordant with germline, which a read error may explain. The V call is TRBV12-3 or TRBV12-4, the J call TRBJ2-3, with TRBD2 matching over 7 bases. The CDR3 is made up of 14 amino acids. The CDR3 sequence is CTSRLAEIGDTQYF. CDR3 in DNA: TGTACCAGCAGGCTAGCGGAGATCGGAGATACGCAGTATTTT.

There are many counts of this clonotype. This sequence joins TRBV2 and TRBJ2-1, with D possibly matching TRBD2 (5 bases). The germline CDR1 and CDR2 sequences are SNHLY and FYNNEI. This CDR3 spans 14 amino acids. The germline V and J ends were trimmed by 0 bases and 7 bases, with 10 bases remaining between them. CDR3 coding DNA: TGTGCCAGCAGTGAAGCCACTAGGAAGAATGAGCAGTTCTTC. It codes for CASSEATRKNEQFF.